The clone carrying this T cell receptor beta chain occurred once. This record comes from a study of T cell changes during pregnancy in multiple sclerosis. Trimming left V 6 bases short and J 2 bases short, with 8 bases between. The germline gives CDR1 SNHLY, CDR2 FYNNEI. The CDR3 contains 13 residues. This table comes from immunoSEQ multiplex PCR, and its TCRdb copy is limited to in-frame clones, with some not included. This sample carries roughly 100,000 clones, roughly nine tenths of them seen once, and the ten largest clones take about 3.2%. The TCR was taken from a female donor with multiple sclerosis, enrolled in a pregnancy study. The specimen was peripheral blood, collected after pregnancy. The rearrangement links TRBV2 to TRBJ2-1, with D possibly TRBD1 on 6 matching bases. CDR3 sequence reads: CASRDSPYNEQFF. The DNA of the CDR3 is TGTGCCAGCAGGGACAGCCCCTACAATGAGCAGTTCTTC.